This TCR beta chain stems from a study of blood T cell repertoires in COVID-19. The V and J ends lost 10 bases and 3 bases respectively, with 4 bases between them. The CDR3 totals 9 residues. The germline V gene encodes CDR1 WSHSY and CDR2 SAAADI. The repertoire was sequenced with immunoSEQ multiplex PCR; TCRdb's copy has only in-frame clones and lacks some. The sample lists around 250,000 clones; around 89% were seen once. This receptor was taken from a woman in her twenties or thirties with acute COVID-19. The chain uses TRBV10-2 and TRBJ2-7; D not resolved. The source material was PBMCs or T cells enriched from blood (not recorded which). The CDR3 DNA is TGCGCCACCAACTACGAGCAGTACTTC. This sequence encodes CATNYEQYF.